This TCR beta chain came from a study of control samples from healthy donors and cancer patients (dated by TCRdb to between 2020 and 2021). Libraries were made using the immunoSEQ multiplex PCR assay. This is the immuneACCESS table as TCRdb keeps it, with only in-frame sequences that have V and J called. A part of the clones is gone; compared with another copy, unresolved V genes explain less than half, and the rest is unexplained. The sample includes more than 150,000 clones, with 90% to 95% observed a single time. Together, the top ten hold more than 1.1% of the sample. As encoded in the germline V gene, CDR1 is LGHNT while CDR2 is FRNRAP. The junction shows trimming of 0 bases on V and 7 bases on J, plus 16 bases between the germline ends. Measured from the cysteine to the phenylalanine, the CDR3 is 16 residues long. The sequence is cut down to CDR3 DNA, 48 bases in frame from base 1. This clone was detected only once. Its antigen is still unknown. Base quality data are lacking; no much larger clone is found one base away.

What was sequenced was blood. This receptor chain uses TRBV12-5 and TRBJ2-1, with TRBD1 perhaps the D gene, on 5 matching bases. The clonotype comes from a man between 18 and 29 years old in good health. This receptor carries the CDR3 CASGLVLGAVVNEQFF. The nucleotide sequence is given as TGTGCTAGTGGTTTGGTACTTGGGGCCGTTGTGAATGAGCAGTTCTTC.